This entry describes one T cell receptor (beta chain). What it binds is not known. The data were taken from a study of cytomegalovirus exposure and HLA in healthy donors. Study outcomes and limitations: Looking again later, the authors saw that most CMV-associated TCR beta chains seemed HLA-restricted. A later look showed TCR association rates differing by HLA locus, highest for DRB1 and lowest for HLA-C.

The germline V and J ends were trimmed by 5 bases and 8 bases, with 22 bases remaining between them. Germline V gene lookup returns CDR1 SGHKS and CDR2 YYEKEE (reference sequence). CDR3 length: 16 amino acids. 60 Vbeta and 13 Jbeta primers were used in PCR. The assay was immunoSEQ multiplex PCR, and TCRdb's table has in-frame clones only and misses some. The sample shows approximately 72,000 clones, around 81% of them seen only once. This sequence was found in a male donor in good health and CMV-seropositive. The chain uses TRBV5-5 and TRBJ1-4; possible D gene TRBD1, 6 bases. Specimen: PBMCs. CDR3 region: CASSSPLRGAFEKLFF. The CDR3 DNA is TGTGCCAGCAGTTCCCCTTTACGGGGGGCCTTCGAAAAACTGTTTTTT.